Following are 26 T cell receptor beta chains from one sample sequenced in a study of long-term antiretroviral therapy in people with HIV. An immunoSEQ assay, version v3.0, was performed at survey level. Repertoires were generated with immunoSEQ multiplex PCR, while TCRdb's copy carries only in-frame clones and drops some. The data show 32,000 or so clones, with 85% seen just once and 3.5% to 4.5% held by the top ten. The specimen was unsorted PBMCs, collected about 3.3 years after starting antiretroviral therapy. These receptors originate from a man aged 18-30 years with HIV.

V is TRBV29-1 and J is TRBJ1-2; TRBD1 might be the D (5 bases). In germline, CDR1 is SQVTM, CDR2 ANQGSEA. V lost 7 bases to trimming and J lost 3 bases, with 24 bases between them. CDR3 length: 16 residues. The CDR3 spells CSAGPTEGQMDYGYTF. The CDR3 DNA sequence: TGCAGCGCAGGCCCTACCGAGGGGCAGATGGACTATGGCTACACCTTC. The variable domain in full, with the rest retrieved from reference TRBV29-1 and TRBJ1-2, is SAVISQKPSRDICQRGTSLTIQCQVDSQVTMMFWYRQQPGQSLTLIATANQGSEATYESGFVIDKFPISRPNLTFSTLTVSNMSPEDSSIYLCSAGPTEGQMDYGYTFGSGTRLTVV.

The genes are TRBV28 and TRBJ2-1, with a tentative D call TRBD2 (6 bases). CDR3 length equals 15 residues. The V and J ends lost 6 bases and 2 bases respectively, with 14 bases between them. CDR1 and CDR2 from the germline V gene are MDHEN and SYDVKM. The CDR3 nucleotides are TGTGCCAGCAGCCTAACGGGGGAGACCTACAATGAGCAGTTCTTC. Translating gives CASSLTGETYNEQFF.

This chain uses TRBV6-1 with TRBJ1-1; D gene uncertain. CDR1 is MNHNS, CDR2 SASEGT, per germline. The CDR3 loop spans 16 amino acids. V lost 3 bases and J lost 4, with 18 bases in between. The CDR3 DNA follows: TGTGCCAGCAGTGAGAGTGGCCCAACGCCCTCCACTGAAGCTTTCTTT. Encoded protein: CASSESGPTPSTEAFF.

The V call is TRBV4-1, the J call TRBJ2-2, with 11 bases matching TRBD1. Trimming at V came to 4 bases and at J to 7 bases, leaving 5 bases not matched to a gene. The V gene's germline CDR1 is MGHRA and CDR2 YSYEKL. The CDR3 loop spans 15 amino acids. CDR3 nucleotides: TGCGCCAGCAGCCGCGGACAGGGGGCCATCGGGGAGCTGTTTTTT. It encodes CASSRGQGAIGELFF.

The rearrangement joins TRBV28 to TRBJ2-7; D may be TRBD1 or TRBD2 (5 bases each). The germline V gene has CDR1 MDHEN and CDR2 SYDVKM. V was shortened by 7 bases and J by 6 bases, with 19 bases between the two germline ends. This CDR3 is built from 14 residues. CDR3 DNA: TGTGCCAGCAACCCACAGGACTTCTTTTTCGAGCAGTACTTC. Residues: CASNPQDFFFEQYF. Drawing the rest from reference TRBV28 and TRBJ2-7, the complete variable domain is DVKVTQSSRYLVKRTGEKVFLECVQDMDHENMFWYRQDPGLGLRLIYFSYDVKMKEKGDIPEGYSVSREKKERFSLILESASTNQTSMYLCASNPQDFFFEQYFGPGTRLTVT.

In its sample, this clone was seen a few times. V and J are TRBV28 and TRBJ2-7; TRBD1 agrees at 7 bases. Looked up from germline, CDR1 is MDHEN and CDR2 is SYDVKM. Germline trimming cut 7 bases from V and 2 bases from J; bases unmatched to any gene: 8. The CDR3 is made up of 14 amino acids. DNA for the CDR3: TGTGCCAGCATCGGGACAGCTAGGACCTACGAGCAGTACTTC. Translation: CASIGTARTYEQYF.

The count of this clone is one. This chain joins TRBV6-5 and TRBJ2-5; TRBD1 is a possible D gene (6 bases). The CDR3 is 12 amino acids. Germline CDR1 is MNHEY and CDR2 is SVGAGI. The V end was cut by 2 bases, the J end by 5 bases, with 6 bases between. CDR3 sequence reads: CASSYRGETQYF. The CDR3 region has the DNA TGTGCCAGCAGTTACAGGGGGGAGACCCAGTACTTC.

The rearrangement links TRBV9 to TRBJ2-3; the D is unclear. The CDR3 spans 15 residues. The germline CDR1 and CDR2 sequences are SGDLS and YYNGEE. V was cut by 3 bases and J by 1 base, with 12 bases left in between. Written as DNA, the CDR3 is TGTGCCAGCAGCGGACAAGCGTGGGGCACAGATACGCAGTATTTT. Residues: CASSGQAWGTDTQYF.

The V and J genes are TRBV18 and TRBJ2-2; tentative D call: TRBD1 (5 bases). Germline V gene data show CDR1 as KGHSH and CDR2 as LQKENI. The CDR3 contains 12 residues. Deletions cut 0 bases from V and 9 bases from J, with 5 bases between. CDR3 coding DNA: TGTGCCAGCTCACCACCGGGGCGGGAGCTGTTTTTT. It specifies CASSPPGRELFF.

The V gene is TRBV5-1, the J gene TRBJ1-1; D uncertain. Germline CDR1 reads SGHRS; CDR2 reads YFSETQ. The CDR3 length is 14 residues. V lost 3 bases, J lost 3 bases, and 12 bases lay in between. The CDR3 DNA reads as TGCGCCAGCAGCTCCGGCGGCCGGGACACTGAAGCTTTCTTT. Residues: CASSSGGRDTEAFF.

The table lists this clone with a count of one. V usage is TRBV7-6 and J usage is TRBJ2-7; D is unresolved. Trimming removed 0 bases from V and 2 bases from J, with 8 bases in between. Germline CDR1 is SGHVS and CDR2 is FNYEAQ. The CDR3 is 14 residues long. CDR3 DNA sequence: TGTGCCAGCAGCTTAGCCGCCGAAACCTACGAGCAGTACTTC. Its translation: CASSLAAETYEQYF.

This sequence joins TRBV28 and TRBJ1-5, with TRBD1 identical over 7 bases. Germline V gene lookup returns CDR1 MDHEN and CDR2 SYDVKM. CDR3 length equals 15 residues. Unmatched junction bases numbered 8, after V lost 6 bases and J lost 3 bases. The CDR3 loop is CASSSQGTDNQPQHF. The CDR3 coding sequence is TGTGCCAGCAGCTCCCAGGGGACAGACAATCAGCCCCAGCATTTT. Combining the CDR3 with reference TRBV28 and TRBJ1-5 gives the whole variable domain DVKVTQSSRYLVKRTGEKVFLECVQDMDHENMFWYRQDPGLGLRLIYFSYDVKMKEKGDIPEGYSVSREKKERFSLILESASTNQTSMYLCASSSQGTDNQPQHFGDGTRLSIL.

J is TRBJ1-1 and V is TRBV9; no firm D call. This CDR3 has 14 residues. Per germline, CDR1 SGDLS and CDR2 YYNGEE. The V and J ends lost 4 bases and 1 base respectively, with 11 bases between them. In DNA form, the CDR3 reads TGTGCCAGCAGCCTGCACTCTGGGAACACTGAAGCTTTCTTT. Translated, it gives CASSLHSGNTEAFF.

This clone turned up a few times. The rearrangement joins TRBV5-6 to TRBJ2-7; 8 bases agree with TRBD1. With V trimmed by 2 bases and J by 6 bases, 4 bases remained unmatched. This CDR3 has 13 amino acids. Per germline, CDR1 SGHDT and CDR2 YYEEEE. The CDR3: CASSLRTGSEQYF. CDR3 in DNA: TGTGCCAGCAGCTTACGGACAGGGTCCGAGCAGTACTTC.

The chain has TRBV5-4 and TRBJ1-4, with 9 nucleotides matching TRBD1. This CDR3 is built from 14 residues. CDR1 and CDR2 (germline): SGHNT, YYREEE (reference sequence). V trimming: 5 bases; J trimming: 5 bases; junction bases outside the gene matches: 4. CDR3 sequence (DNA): TGTGCCAGCAGTTTGACAGGGGGGAATGAAAAACTGTTTTTT. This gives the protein CASSLTGGNEKLFF.

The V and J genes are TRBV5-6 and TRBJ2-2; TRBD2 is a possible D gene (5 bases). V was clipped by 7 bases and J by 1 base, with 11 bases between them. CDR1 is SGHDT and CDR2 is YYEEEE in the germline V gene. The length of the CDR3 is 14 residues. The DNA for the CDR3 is TGTGCCAGCCAGTGGAGGAGGAACACCGGGGAGCTGTTTTTT. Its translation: CASQWRRNTGELFF.

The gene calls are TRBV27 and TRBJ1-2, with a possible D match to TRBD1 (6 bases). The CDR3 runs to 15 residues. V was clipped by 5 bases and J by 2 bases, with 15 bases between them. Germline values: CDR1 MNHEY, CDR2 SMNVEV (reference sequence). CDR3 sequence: CASSLQGPHNYGYTF. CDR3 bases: TGTGCCAGCAGTCTTCAGGGGCCGCACAACTATGGCTACACCTTC.

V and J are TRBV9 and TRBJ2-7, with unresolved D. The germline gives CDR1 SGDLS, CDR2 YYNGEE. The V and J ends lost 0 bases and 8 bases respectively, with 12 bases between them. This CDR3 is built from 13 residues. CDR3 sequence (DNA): TGTGCCAGCAGCGTAGGGGTTCGCGATAAGCAGTACTTC. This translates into CASSVGVRDKQYF.

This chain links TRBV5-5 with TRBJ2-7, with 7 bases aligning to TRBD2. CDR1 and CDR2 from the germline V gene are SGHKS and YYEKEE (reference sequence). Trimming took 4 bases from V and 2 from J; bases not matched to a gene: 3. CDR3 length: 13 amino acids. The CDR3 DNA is TGTGCCAGCAGCCTGACTAGCACCTACGAGCAGTACTTC. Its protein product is CASSLTSTYEQYF.

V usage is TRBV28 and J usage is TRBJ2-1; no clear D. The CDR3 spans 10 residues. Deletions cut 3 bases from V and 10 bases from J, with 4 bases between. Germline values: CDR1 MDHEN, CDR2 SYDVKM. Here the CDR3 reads CASSFGEQFF. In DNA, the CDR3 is TGTGCCAGCAGTTTCGGCGAGCAGTTCTTC.

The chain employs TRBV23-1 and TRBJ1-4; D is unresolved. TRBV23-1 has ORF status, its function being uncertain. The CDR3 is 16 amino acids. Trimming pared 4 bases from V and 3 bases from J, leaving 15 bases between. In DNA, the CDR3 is TGCGCCAGCAGTCGGTTAAGGGATCGGGCTAATGAAAAACTGTTTTTT. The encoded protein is CASSRLRDRANEKLFF.

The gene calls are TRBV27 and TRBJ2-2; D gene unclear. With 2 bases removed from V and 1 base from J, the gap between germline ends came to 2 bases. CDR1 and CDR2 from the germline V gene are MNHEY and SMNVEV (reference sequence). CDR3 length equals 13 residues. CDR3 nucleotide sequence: TGTGCCAGCAGTTTAGGGAACACCGGGGAGCTGTTTTTT. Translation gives CASSLGNTGELFF.

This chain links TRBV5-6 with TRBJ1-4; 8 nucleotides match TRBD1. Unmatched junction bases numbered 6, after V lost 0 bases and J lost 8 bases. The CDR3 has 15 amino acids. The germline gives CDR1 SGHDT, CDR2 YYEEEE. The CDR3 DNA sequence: TGTGCCAGCAGCTTGGGGAGACAGGGGAGAGAAAAACTGTTTTTT. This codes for CASSLGRQGREKLFF.

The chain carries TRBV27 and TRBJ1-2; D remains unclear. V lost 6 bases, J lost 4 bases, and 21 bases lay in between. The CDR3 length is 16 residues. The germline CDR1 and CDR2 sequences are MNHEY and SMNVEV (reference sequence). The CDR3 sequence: CASSHHFRVRPYGYTF. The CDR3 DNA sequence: TGTGCCAGCAGCCACCATTTCCGGGTACGCCCCTATGGCTACACCTTC.

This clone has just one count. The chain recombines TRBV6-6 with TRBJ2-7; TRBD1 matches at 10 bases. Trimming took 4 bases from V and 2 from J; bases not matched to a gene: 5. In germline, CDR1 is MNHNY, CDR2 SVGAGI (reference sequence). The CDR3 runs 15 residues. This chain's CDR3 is CASSLQGQGPYEQYF. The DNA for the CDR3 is TGTGCCAGCAGTTTACAGGGACAGGGGCCCTACGAGCAGTACTTC.

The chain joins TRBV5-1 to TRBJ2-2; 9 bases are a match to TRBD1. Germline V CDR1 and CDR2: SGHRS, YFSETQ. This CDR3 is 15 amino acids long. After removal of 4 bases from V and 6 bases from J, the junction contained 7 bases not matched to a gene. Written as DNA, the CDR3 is TGCGCCAGCAGCCTCAGGACAGGGGAGTCCGGGGAGCTGTTTTTT. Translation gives CASSLRTGESGELFF.